The source of this T cell receptor (beta chain) is a study of blood T cell repertoires in COVID-19. Study-wide context: Samples representing acute and convalescent COVID-19 were sourced from the United States, Italy and Spain. T cells, B-cell-depleted T cells, or PBMCs provided the cDNA or gDNA that served as material.

Per the study methods: Quantification of nucleated cells was approximated via reference gene primer amplification. TCRdb's table, derived via immunoSEQ multiplex PCR, lists solely in-frame clones and lacks some. V, J and clone size reflect that table, while D and trimming were determined from the DNA. The sample holds some 100,000 clones, around 87% seen once. This CDR3 region has 14 residues. Germline V lookup: CDR1 SGHVS, CDR2 FQNEAQ. V gave up 2 bases and J gave up 8 bases, with 15 bases separating them. This clone was recorded once. The chain has TRBV7-8 and TRBJ1-2; D ambiguous. The receptor was derived from a woman between 25 and 40 years old with acute or convalescent COVID-19. Input material: peripheral blood. CDR3 bases: TGTGCCAGCAGCTTATTATTCACCGGCGGGGGCTACACCTTC. The encoded protein is CASSLLFTGGGYTF.